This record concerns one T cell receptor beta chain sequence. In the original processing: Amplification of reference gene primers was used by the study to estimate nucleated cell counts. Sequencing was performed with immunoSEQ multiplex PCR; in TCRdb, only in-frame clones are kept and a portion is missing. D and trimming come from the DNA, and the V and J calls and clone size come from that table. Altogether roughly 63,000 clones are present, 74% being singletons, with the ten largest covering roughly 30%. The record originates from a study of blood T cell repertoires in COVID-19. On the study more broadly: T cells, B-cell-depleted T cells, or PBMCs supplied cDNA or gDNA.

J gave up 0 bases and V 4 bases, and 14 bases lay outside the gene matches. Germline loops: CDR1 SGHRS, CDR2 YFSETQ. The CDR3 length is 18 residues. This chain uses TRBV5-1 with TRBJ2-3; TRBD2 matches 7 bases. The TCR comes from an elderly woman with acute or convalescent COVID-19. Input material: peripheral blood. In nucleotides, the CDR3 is TGCGCCAGCAGCCGGAAACTAGCGCCCATAATGAGCACAGATACGCAGTATTTT. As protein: CASSRKLAPIMSTDTQYF.